A selection of T cell receptor beta chains follows, all from one sample in a study of cytomegalovirus exposure and HLA in healthy donors. Here immunoSEQ multiplex PCR was the method, and the copy in TCRdb shows in-frame clones only, minus some. In the table there are under 250,000 clones, around four fifths of which are singletons. Material: PBMCs. The receptors stem from a woman in her late teens or twenties in good health and CMV-seronegative. The CDR3 runs from the conserved cysteine through the conserved F or W. The order of the fields is J gene, V gene, clone size, D gene, CDR3 protein, CDR3 DNA. A D gene is named only where the DNA matches it firmly. Part of the rows lack a size; the others show once, few, many or a class for expanded clones.

TRBJ2-1 TRBV25-1 . TRBD2 CASSDTLAGGYNEQFF TGTGCCAGCAGTGATACACTAGCGGGGGGATACAATGAGCAGTTCTTC
TRBJ2-5 TRBV5-1 . TRBD1 CASSLSGTGVETQYF TGCGCCAGCAGCTTGTCCGGGACAGGGGTCGAGACCCAGTACTTC
TRBJ1-2 TRBV6-1 . . CASRGAGNYGYTF TGTGCCAGCAGGGGTGCAGGGAACTATGGCTACACCTTC
TRBJ2-1 TRBV5-1 . TRBD1 CASSPRTGSNEQFF TGCGCCAGCAGCCCTAGGACAGGGTCCAATGAGCAGTTCTTC
TRBJ1-5 TRBV7-9 . . CASSRDNQPQHF TGTGCCAGCAGCCGGGACAATCAGCCCCAGCATTTT
TRBJ1-1 TRBV27 . TRBD1 CASSLSATGIVSEAFF TGTGCCAGCAGTTTATCCGCGACAGGGATCGTCTCTGAAGCTTTCTTT
TRBJ1-1 TRBV29-1 . . CSVEGSGATEAFF TGCAGCGTTGAGGGGTCGGGAGCCACTGAAGCTTTCTTT
TRBJ2-1 TRBV28 . TRBD1 CASSSGTGGTPLARVF TGTGCCAGCAGTTCAGGGACAGGGGGGACTCCCTTGGCAAGGGTCTTC
TRBJ1-1 TRBV18 . . CASSWLVGTEAFF TGTGCCAGCTCATGGCTGGTTGGCACTGAAGCTTTCTTT
TRBJ2-7 TRBV29-1 once . CSVVKEREQYF TGCAGCGTTGTTAAGGAGCGCGAGCAGTACTTC
TRBJ2-1 TRBV5-4 . TRBD1 CASSLGQGTYNEQFF TGTGCCAGCAGCTTGGGACAGGGGACCTACAATGAGCAGTTCTTC
TRBJ2-1 TRBV7-3 . . CASSTSLSSYNEQFF TGTGCCAGCAGCACATCTCTATCTTCCTACAATGAGCAGTTCTTC
TRBJ2-2 TRBV28 . TRBD2 CASSLPSGATGELFF TGTGCCAGCAGTTTACCTAGCGGGGCCACCGGGGAGCTGTTTTTT
TRBJ2-1 TRBV11-2 once TRBD2 CASSLPGLAGGNEQFF TGTGCCAGCAGCTTACCCGGACTAGCGGGGGGCAATGAGCAGTTCTTC
TRBJ2-2 TRBV13 . TRBD2 CASSLDSRGFTGELFF TGTGCCAGCAGCTTAGATTCGCGGGGGTTCACCGGGGAGCTGTTTTTT
TRBJ2-1 TRBV29-1 . . CSVERQVHEQFF TGCAGCGTTGAGAGACAGGTTCATGAGCAGTTCTTC
TRBJ2-5 TRBV29-1 . . CSGTPPGSRVRETQYF TGCAGCGGGACCCCCCCCGGGTCCAGAGTAAGGGAGACCCAGTACTTC
TRBJ1-2 TRBV14 . . CASSTGTPTLYGYTF TGTGCCAGCAGCACCGGGACACCCACCCTCTATGGCTACACCTTC
TRBJ2-7 TRBV19 . TRBD1 CASNSGGAGVYEQYF TGTGCCAGTAATTCAGGGGGCGCGGGTGTCTACGAGCAGTACTTC
TRBJ1-2 TRBV6-5 . TRBD1 CASSSPGQGNYGYTF TGTGCCAGCAGTTCGCCGGGACAGGGGAACTATGGCTACACCTTC
TRBJ2-7 TRBV6-1 once TRBD2 CASSEARASGGPPYF TGTGCCAGCAGTGAAGCGCGGGCTAGCGGGGGCCCCCCGTACTTC
TRBJ1-2 TRBV25-1 . . CASSERPSFAGYTF TGTGCCAGCAGTGAAAGGCCCTCCTTCGCCGGCTACACCTTC
TRBJ2-7 TRBV9 . . CASSPRTGGF TGTGCCAGCAGCCCACGGACTGGGGGCTTC